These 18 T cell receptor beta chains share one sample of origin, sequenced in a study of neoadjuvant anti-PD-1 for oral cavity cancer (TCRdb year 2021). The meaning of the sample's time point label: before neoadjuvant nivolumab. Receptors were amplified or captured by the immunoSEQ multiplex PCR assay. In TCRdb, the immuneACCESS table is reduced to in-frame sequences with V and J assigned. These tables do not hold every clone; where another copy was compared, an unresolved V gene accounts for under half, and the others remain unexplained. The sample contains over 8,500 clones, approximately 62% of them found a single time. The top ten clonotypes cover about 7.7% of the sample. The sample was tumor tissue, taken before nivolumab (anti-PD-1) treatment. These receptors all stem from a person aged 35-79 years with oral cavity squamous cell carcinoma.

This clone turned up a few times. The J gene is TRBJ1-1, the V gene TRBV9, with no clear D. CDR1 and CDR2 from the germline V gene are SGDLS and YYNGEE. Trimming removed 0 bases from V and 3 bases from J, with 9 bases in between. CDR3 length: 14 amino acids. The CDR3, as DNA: TGTGCCAGCAGCGTAGAAATGACCTACACTGAAGCTTTCTTT. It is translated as CASSVEMTYTEAFF.

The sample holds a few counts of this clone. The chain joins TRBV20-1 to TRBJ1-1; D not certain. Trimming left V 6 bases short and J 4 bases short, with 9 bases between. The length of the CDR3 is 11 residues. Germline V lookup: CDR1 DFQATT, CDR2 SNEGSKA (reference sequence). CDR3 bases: TGCAGTGCCCAAAAGAGCACTGAAGCTTTCTTT. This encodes CSAQKSTEAFF.

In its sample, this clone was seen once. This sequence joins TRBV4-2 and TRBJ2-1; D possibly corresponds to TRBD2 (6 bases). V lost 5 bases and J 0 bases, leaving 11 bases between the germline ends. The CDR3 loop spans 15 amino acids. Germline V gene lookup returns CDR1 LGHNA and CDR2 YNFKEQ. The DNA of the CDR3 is TGTGCCAGCAGCGACAGCGGGTCCTCCTACAATGAGCAGTTCTTC. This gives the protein CASSDSGSSYNEQFF.

The CDR3 bases are TGTGCCAGCAGCTTGACGCAGGGAGGGACTGAAGCTTTCTTT. It translates to CASSLTQGGTEAFF. This rearrangement joins TRBV5-6 to TRBJ1-1; a possible D gene is TRBD1 (5 bases). Germline assignment: CDR1 SGHDT and CDR2 YYEEEE. The CDR3 runs to 14 residues. The germline V and J ends were trimmed by 1 base and 5 bases, with 12 bases remaining between them.

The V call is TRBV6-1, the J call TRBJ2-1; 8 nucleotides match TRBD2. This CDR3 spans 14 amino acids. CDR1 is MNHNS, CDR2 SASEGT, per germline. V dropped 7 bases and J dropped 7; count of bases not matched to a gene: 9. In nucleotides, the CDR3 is TGTGCCAGCATGGATACGGGAGGGAGGAATGAGCAGTTCTTC. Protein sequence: CASMDTGGRNEQFF.

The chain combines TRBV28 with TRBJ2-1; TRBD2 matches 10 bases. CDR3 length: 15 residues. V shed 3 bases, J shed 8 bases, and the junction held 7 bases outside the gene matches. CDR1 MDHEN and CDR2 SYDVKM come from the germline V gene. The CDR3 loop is CASSLAGLARDEQFF. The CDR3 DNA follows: TGTGCCAGCAGTTTGGCGGGACTAGCGAGGGATGAGCAGTTCTTC.

In DNA, the CDR3 is TGTGCCAGCAGCCCCTATGATCAGCCCCAGCATTTT. Its translation: CASSPYDQPQHF. The rearrangement uses TRBV7-2 and TRBJ1-5; no clear D. The length of the CDR3 is 12 residues. V dropped 5 bases and J dropped 5 bases, with 7 bases sitting between them. The germline gives CDR1 SGHTA, CDR2 FQGNSA.

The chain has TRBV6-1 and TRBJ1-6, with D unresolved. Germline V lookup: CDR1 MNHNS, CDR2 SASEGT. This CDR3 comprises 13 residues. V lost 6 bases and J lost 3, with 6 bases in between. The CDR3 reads CASREFYNSPLHF. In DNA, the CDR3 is TGTGCCAGCAGGGAGTTCTATAATTCACCCCTCCACTTT.

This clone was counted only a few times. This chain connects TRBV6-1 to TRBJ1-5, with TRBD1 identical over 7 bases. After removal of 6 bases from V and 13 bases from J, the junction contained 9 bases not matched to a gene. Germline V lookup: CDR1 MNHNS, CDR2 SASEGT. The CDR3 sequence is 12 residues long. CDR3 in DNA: TGTGCCAGCAGCGACACCGACAGGGTTCAGCATTTT. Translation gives CASSDTDRVQHF.

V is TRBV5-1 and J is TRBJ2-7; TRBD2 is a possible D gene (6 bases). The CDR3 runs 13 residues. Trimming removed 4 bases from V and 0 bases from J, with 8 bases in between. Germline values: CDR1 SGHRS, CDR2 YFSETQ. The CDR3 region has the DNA TGCGCCAGCAGCCCCGGGAGCTCCTACGAGCAGTACTTC. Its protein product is CASSPGSSYEQYF.

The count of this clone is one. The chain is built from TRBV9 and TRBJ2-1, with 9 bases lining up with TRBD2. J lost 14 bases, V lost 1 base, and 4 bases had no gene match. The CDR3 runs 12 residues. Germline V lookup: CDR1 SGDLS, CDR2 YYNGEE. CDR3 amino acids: CASSVLAGAKFF. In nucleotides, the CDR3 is TGTGCCAGCAGCGTATTAGCGGGGGCTAAGTTCTTC.

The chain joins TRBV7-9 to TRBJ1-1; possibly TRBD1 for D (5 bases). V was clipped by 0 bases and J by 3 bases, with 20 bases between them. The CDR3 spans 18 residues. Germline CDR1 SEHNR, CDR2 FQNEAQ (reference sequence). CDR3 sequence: CASSLAPDKVPKHTEAFF. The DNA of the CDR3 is TGTGCCAGCAGCTTAGCCCCGGACAAGGTCCCAAAACACACTGAAGCTTTCTTT.

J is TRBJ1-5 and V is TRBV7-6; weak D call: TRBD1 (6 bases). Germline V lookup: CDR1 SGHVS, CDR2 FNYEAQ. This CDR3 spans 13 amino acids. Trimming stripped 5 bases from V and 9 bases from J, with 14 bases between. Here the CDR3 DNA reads TGTGCCAGCAGCCTGAACAGGGTCACGCCCCAGCATTTT. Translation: CASSLNRVTPQHF.

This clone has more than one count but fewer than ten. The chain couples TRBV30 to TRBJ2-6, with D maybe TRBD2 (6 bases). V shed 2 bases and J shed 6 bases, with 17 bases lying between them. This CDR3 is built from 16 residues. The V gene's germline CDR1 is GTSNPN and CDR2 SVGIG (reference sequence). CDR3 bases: TGTGCCTGGAGTCTCTCATGGGAGGATGCGGCCAACGTCCTGACTTTC. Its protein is CAWSLSWEDAANVLTF.

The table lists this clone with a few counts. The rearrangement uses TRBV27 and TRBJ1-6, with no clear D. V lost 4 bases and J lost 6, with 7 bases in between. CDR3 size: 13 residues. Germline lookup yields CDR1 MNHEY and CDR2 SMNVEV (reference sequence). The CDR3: CASSSAANSPLHF. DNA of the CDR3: TGTGCCAGCAGTTCGGCAGCTAATTCACCCCTCCACTTT.

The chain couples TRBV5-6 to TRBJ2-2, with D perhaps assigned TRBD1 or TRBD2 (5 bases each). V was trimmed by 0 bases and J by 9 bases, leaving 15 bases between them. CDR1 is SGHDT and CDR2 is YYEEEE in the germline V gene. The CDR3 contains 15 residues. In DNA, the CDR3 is TGTGCCAGCAGCTTGGCCGGGGACCACGGTTGGGAGCTGTTTTTT. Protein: CASSLAGDHGWELFF.

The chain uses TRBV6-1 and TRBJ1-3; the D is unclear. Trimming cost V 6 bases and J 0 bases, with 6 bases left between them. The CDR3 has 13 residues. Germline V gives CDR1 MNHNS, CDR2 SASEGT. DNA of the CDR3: TGTGCCAGCAGCGGGAGCTCTGGAAACACCATATATTTT. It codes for CASSGSSGNTIYF.

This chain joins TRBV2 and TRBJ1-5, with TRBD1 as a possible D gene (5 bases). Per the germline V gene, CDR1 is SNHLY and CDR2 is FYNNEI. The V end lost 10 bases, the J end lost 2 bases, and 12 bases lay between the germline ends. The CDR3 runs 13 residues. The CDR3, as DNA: TGTGCCATCCAGACAGCGGGCAATCAGCCCCAGCATTTT. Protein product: CAIQTAGNQPQHF.